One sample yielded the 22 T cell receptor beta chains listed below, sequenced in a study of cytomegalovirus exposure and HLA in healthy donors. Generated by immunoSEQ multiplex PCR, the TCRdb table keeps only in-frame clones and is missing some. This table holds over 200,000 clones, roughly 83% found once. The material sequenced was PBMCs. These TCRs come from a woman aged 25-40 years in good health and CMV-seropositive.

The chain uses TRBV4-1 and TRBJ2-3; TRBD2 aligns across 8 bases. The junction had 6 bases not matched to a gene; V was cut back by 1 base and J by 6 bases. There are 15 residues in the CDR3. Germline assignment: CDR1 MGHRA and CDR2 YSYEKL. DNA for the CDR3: TGCGCCAGCAGCCAAGTTGCGGGGGGAAGGGATACGCAGTATTTT. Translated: CASSQVAGGRDTQYF.

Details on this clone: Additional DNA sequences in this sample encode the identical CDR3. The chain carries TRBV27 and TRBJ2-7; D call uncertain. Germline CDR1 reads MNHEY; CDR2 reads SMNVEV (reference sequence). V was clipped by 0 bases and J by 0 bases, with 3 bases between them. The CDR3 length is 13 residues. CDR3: CASSLSRSYEQYF. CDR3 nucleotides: TGTGCCAGCAGTTTATCGCGCTCCTACGAGCAGTACTTC.

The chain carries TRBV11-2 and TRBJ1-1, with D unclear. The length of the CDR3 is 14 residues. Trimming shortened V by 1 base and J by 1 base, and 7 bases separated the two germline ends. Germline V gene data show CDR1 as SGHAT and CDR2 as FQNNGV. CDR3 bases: TGTGCCAGCAGCTTAGCTCTCTCGAACACTGAAGCTTTCTTT. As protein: CASSLALSNTEAFF.

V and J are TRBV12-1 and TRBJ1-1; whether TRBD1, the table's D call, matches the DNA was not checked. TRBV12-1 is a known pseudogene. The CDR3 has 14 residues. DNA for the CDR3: TGTGCCAGCAGCTTCCCAGGGGGCCGCACTGAAGCTTTCTTT. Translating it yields CASSFPGGRTEAFF.

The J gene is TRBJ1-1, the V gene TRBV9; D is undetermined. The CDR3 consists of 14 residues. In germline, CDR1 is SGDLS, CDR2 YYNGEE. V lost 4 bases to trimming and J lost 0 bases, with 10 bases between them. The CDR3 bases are TGTGCCAGCAGCCGCGGGCAGGTGAACACTGAAGCTTTCTTT. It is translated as CASSRGQVNTEAFF.

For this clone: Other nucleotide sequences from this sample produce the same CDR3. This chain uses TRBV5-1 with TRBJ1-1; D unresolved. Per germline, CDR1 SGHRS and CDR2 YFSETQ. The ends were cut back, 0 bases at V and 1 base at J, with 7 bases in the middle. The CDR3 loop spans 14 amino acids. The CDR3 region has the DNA TGCGCCAGCAGCTTGGATCCAGGGAACACTGAAGCTTTCTTT. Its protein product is CASSLDPGNTEAFF.

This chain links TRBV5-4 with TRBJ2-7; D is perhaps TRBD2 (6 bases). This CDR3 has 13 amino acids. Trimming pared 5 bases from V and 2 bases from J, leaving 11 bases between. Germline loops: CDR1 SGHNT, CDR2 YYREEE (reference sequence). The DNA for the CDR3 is TGTGCCAGCAGTTCGAGGGAGGCCTACGAGCAGTACTTC. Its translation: CASSSREAYEQYF.

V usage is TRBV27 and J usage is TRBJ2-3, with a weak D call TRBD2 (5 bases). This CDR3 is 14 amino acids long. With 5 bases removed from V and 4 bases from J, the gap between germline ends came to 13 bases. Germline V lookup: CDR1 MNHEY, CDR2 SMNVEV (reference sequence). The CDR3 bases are TGTGCCAGCAGTGCCATAGGACTTGCAGATACGCAGTATTTT. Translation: CASSAIGLADTQYF.

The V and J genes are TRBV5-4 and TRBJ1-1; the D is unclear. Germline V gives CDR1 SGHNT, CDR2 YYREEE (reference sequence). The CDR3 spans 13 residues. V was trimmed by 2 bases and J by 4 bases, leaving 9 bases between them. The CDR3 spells CASSFGVGTEAFF. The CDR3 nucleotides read TGTGCCAGCAGCTTTGGGGTTGGCACTGAAGCTTTCTTT.

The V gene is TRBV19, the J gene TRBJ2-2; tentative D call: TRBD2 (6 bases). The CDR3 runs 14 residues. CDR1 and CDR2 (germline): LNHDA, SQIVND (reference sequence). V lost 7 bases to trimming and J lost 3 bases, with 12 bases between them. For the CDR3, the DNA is TGTGCCAGTAAGGAGGGAGCATACACCGGGGAGCTGTTTTTT. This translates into CASKEGAYTGELFF.

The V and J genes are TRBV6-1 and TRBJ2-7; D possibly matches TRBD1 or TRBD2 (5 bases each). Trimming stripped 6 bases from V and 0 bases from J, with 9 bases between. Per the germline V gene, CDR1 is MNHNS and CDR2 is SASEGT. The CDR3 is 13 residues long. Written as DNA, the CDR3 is TGTGCCAGCAGGGGGGTGAGCTCCTACGAGCAGTACTTC. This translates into CASRGVSSYEQYF.

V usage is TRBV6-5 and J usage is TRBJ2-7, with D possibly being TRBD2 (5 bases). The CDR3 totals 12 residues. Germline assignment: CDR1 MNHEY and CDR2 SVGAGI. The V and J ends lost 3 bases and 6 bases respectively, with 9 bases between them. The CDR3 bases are TGTGCCAGCAGTTATCAAGAGGGCGAGCAGTACTTC. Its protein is CASSYQEGEQYF.

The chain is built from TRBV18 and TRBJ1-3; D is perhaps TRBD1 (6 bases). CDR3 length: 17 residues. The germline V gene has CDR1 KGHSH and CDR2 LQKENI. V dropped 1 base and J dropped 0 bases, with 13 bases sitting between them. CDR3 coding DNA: TGTGCCAGCTCACCACGGGGGGCCACACACTCTGGAAACACCATATATTTT. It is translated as CASSPRGATHSGNTIYF.

The CDR3 spells CASSFSGGNEQFF. The CDR3 DNA sequence: TGTGCCAGCAGTTTTTCAGGTGGGAATGAGCAGTTCTTC. The chain has TRBV27 and TRBJ2-1, with D unclear. The V end was cut by 3 bases, the J end by 7 bases, with 10 bases between. In germline, CDR1 is MNHEY, CDR2 SMNVEV (reference sequence). The CDR3 covers 13 residues.

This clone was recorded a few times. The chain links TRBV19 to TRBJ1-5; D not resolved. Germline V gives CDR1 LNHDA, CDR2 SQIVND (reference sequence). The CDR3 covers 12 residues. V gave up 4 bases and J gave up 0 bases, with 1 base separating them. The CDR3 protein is CASSNSNQPQHF. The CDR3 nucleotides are TGTGCCAGTAGTAATAGCAATCAGCCCCAGCATTTT. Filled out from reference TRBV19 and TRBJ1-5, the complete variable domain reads DGGITQSPKYLFRKEGQNVTLSCEQNLNHDAMYWYRQDPGQGLRLIYYSQIVNDFQKGDIAEGYSVSREKKESFPLTVTSAQKNPTAFYLCASSNSNQPQHFGDGTRLSIL.

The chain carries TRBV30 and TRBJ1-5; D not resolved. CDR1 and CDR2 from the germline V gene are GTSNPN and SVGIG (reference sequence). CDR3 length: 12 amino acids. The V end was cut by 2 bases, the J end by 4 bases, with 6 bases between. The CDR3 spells CAWSSANQPQHF. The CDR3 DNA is TGTGCCTGGAGTTCGGCAAATCAGCCCCAGCATTTT.

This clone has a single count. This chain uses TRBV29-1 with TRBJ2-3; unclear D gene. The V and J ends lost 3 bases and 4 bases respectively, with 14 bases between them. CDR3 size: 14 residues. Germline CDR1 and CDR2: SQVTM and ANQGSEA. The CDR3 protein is CSVDLRIGSDTQYF. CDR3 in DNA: TGCAGCGTTGATCTACGGATTGGGTCAGATACGCAGTATTTT.

CDR3 sequence reads: CASSVNREWGEKLFF. The DNA for the CDR3 is TGTGCCAGCAGTGTGAACAGGGAGTGGGGTGAAAAACTGTTTTTT. The chain links TRBV6-5 to TRBJ1-4, with a possible D match to TRBD1 (6 bases). The germline V gene has CDR1 MNHEY and CDR2 SVGAGI. The germline V and J ends were trimmed by 5 bases and 7 bases, with 17 bases remaining between them. There are 15 residues in the CDR3.

As DNA, the CDR3 is TGTGCCAGCTCACGGAATTGGGGCTACAATGAGCAGTTCTTC. It is translated as CASSRNWGYNEQFF. J is TRBJ2-1 and V is TRBV18; D call uncertain. Germline CDR1 reads KGHSH; CDR2 reads LQKENI. The CDR3 spans 14 residues. The V gene lost 4 bases and the J gene lost 3 bases, with 10 bases spanning the gap. Complete variable domain (other parts from reference TRBV18 and TRBJ2-1): NAGVMQNPRHLVRRRGQEARLRCSPMKGHSHVYWYRQLPEEGLKFMVYLQKENIIDESGMPKERFSAEFPKEGPSILRIQQVVRGDSAAYFCASSRNWGYNEQFFGPGTRLTVL.

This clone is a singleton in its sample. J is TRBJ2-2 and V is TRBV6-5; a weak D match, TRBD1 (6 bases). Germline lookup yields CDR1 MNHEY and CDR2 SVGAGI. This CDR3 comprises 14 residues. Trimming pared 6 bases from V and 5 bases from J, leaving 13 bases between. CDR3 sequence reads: CASSKKGGTGELFF. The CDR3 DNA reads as TGTGCCAGCAGCAAAAAAGGGGGTACCGGGGAGCTGTTTTTT.

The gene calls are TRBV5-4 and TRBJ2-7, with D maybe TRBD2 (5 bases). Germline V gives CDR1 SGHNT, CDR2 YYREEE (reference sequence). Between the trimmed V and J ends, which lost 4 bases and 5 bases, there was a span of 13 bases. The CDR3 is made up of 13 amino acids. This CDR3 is CASSGSSTNEQYF. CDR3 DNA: TGTGCCAGCAGCGGGAGCTCTACTAACGAGCAGTACTTC.

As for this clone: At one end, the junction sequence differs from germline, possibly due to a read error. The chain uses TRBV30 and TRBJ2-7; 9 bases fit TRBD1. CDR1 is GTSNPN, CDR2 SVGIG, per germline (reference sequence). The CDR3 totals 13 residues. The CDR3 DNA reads TGTGCTTGGACGAGACAGGGGGTCTACGAGCAGTACTTC. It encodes CAWTRQGVYEQYF.